This TCR beta chain was sequenced in a study of blood T cells in healthy people across ages. In germline, CDR1 is SSHAT, CDR2 FNYEAQ (reference sequence). The CDR3 runs to 16 residues. Through a sample-barcoded 5' primer and a J-beta primer mix, a second PCR was run for roughly 6 to 12 cycles. MiXCR, applied by TCRdb to the 5' RACE reads, yields one record per CDR3 protein. The sample holds 920,000 or so distinct CDR3 sequences, less than 50% seen once. V is TRBV7-7 and J is TRBJ2-4, with TRBD1 matching 12 bases. The J call may be mistaken, given a closer DNA end match to TRBJ2-5. The material sequenced was blood. This receptor was obtained from a woman in her fifties or sixties in good health. The CDR3, as DNA: TGTGCCAGCAGCCCCCAAGGGACAGGGGGCGCGGAGACCCAGTACTTC. Its protein is CASSPQGTGGAETQYF.